Below are 30 T cell receptor beta chains sequenced from a single sample in a study of shared clonotypes between healthy human individuals. It was CD45RO-negative cells, positively selected for CCR7, that made up naive CD8 cells, with terminally differentiated effector memory CD45RA+ cells excluded. The protocol was immunoSEQ multiplex PCR, while the TCRdb copy is restricted to in-frame clones and leaves out a portion. The repertoire consists of around 650,000 clones, with around 96% occurring once and the leading ten covering around 0.1%. Sequenced sample: naive CD8+ T cells sorted from blood. The receptors originated from a woman under 40 in good health.

V and J are TRBV11-2 and TRBJ2-3, with TRBD1 as a possible D gene (6 bases). The CDR3 totals 13 residues. CDR1 SGHAT and CDR2 FQNNGV come from the germline V gene. V was trimmed by 4 bases and J by 5 bases, leaving 10 bases between them. In DNA form, the CDR3 reads TGTGCCAGCAGCTCGCAGGGGATAGATACGCAGTATTTT. As protein: CASSSQGIDTQYF.

The chain carries TRBV7-5 and TRBJ2-2; the table's D call of TRBD2 was not tested on the DNA. TRBV7-5 is recorded as a pseudogene. There are 16 residues in the CDR3. The DNA for the CDR3 is TGTGTCAGAAGCGAGCGCTCGGGGGTCGGCACCGGGGAGCTGTTTTTT. Translation gives CVRSERSGVGTGELFF.

The chain links TRBV28 to TRBJ2-7; perhaps TRBD2 as D (7 bases). Per germline, CDR1 MDHEN and CDR2 SYDVKM. V lost 6 bases and J lost 2, with 17 bases in between. The length of the CDR3 is 15 residues. The CDR3 DNA sequence: TGTGCCAGCAGAGGGGAGGGGGAGGGGGCCTACGAGCAGTACTTC. Amino acids: CASRGEGEGAYEQYF.

Here the CDR3 DNA reads TGCGCCAGCAGTAGGCGGGAGGAAGAGACCCAGTACTTC. Its protein product is CASSRREEETQYF. V and J are TRBV5-1 and TRBJ2-5; 8 bases are a match to TRBD2. The CDR3 runs to 13 residues. Germline values: CDR1 SGHRS, CDR2 YFSETQ. The J segment lost 3 bases and the V segment lost 5 bases, leaving 3 bases of the junction unmatched.

Note on this clone: Other DNA sequences from this sample encode an identical CDR3 as well. This chain links TRBV28 with TRBJ2-2; D gene uncertain. V lost 1 base and J lost 6, with 3 bases in between. The CDR3 is made up of 12 amino acids. The germline V gene encodes CDR1 MDHEN and CDR2 SYDVKM. The CDR3 bases are TGTGCCAGCAGTTTATTTGCCGGGGAGCTGTTTTTT. Translation: CASSLFAGELFF.

CDR3: CASSSRDRGLVTEAFF. CDR3 nucleotides: TGTGCCAGCAGTTCCCGGGACAGGGGGCTGGTTACTGAAGCTTTCTTT. This rearrangement joins TRBV27 to TRBJ1-1, with 12 bases aligning to TRBD1. V shed 4 bases, J shed 5 bases, and the junction held 8 bases outside the gene matches. The germline V gene encodes CDR1 MNHEY and CDR2 SMNVEV (reference sequence). This CDR3 has 16 amino acids.

J is TRBJ2-5 and V is TRBV19, with a tentative D call TRBD2 (5 bases). Trimming pared 1 base from V and 5 bases from J, leaving 14 bases between. Germline V gene sequence: CDR1 LNHDA, CDR2 SQIVND (reference sequence). The CDR3 has 15 residues. The CDR3 DNA sequence: TGTGCCAGTAGTATAGTCGGGGAAAGGTTGGAGACCCAGTACTTC. This encodes CASSIVGERLETQYF.

As concerns this clone: Other DNA sequences in the sample encode the same CDR3. This chain links TRBV29-1 with TRBJ2-1, with TRBD2 matching 10 bases. V dropped 5 bases and J dropped 4; count of bases not matched to a gene: 5. The germline V gene encodes CDR1 SQVTM and CDR2 ANQGSEA. The CDR3 length is 14 residues. DNA of the CDR3: TGCAGCGTTCCCGGACTAGCGGATTACAATGAGCAGTTCTTC. Protein product: CSVPGLADYNEQFF.

The J gene is TRBJ2-7, the V gene TRBV13; D is ambiguous. The CDR3 spans 13 residues. The germline V and J ends were trimmed by 7 bases and 0 bases, with 10 bases remaining between them. The germline V gene encodes CDR1 PRHDT and CDR2 FYEKMQ (reference sequence). The DNA for the CDR3 is TGTGCCAGCACGGCCGCTAGCTCCTACGAGCAGTACTTC. It is translated as CASTAASSYEQYF.

The table lists this clone with a count of one. The chain has TRBV9 and TRBJ2-7, with 16 bases identical to TRBD2. CDR1 SGDLS and CDR2 YYNGEE come from the germline V gene. Germline trimming cut 4 bases from V and 5 bases from J; bases unmatched to any gene: 9. The CDR3 has 17 residues. CDR3 residues: CASSTGLAGGPSDEQYF. The CDR3 region has the DNA TGTGCCAGCAGCACGGGACTAGCGGGAGGGCCCTCGGACGAGCAGTACTTC.

The V call is TRBV9, the J call TRBJ2-1; TRBD2 aligns across 7 bases. The CDR3 runs 16 residues. Germline V gene data show CDR1 as SGDLS and CDR2 as YYNGEE. J was trimmed by 1 base and V by 7 bases; bases with no gene match: 11. The CDR3 DNA is TGTGCCAGCCGCGGGGCGGGAGATCCGTCCTACAATGAGCAGTTCTTC. It yields the protein CASRGAGDPSYNEQFF.

J is TRBJ1-5 and V is TRBV27; possible D gene TRBD1, 6 bases. The CDR3 has 14 amino acids. Germline V lookup: CDR1 MNHEY, CDR2 SMNVEV (reference sequence). Trimming took 6 bases from V and 5 from J, leaving 14 bases between them. The CDR3 DNA reads as TGTGCCAGCAGGGGTACAGGGACCCATCAGCCCCAGCATTTT. Translated: CASRGTGTHQPQHF.

Here the CDR3 reads CASSPQYRDHNEQFF. The CDR3, as DNA: TGTGCCAGCAGCCCACAATACCGGGACCACAATGAGCAGTTCTTC. The chain has TRBV7-9 and TRBJ2-1, with D perhaps being TRBD1 or TRBD2 (5 bases each). In germline, CDR1 is SEHNR, CDR2 FQNEAQ (reference sequence). Deletions cut 5 bases from V and 5 bases from J, with 16 bases between. The CDR3 covers 15 residues.

The chain has TRBV29-1 and TRBJ1-5; no firm D call. Germline V gene lookup returns CDR1 SQVTM and CDR2 ANQGSEA. CDR3 length: 13 amino acids. V dropped 5 bases and J dropped 6 bases, with 14 bases sitting between them. CDR3 DNA: TGCAGCGTTCTAATCGATGGGAGTCAGCCCCAGCATTTT. This encodes CSVLIDGSQPQHF.

This clone was found once. The chain joins TRBV5-1 to TRBJ2-7; D unresolved. This CDR3 has 10 residues. CDR1 is SGHRS and CDR2 is YFSETQ in the germline V gene. Trimming cost V 7 bases and J 2 bases, with 4 bases left between them. CDR3 coding DNA: TGCGCCAGCCAAACCTACGAGCAGTACTTC. Protein: CASQTYEQYF.

V gene TRBV7-8 combines with J gene TRBJ2-7; D is uncertain. The germline gives CDR1 SGHVS, CDR2 FQNEAQ. The CDR3 sequence is 10 residues long. The V end was cut by 7 bases, the J end by 5 bases, with 6 bases between. The CDR3 sequence is CASTGNEQYF. The DNA for the CDR3 is TGTGCCAGCACAGGCAACGAGCAGTACTTC.

The rearrangement joins TRBV5-4 to TRBJ1-1; maybe TRBD1 (5 bases). CDR3 length: 12 amino acids. CDR1 and CDR2 from the germline V gene are SGHNT and YYREEE (reference sequence). V lost 3 bases and J 4 bases, leaving 7 bases between the germline ends. The CDR3 DNA follows: TGTGCCAGCAGCTGGGGGAGCACTGAAGCTTTCTTT. Translation gives CASSWGSTEAFF.

The V call is TRBV13, the J call TRBJ2-2; D is perhaps TRBD2 (5 bases). The CDR3 is 14 amino acids. Germline CDR1 is PRHDT and CDR2 is FYEKMQ (reference sequence). V was trimmed by 7 bases and J by 5 bases, leaving 14 bases between them. The chain's CDR3 is CASTAVGVTGELFF. CDR3 nucleotide sequence: TGTGCCAGCACCGCCGTCGGGGTGACCGGGGAGCTGTTTTTT.

This clone was recorded only once. The gene calls are TRBV9 and TRBJ1-1, with TRBD1 identical over 12 bases. Germline CDR1 is SGDLS and CDR2 is YYNGEE. The length of the CDR3 is 14 residues. V gave up 3 bases and J gave up 11 bases; unmatched junction bases: 8. CDR3 sequence reads: CASSEGTGGEKAFF. The CDR3 DNA follows: TGTGCCAGCAGCGAGGGGACAGGGGGCGAAAAGGCTTTCTTT.

The chain combines TRBV5-6 with TRBJ2-2; 10 bases are shared with TRBD2. Trimming took 0 bases from V and 4 from J; bases not matched to a gene: 6. Germline V gene data show CDR1 as SGHDT and CDR2 as YYEEEE. The CDR3 extends over 17 amino acids. The CDR3: CASSLDLAGGSTGELFF. The CDR3 DNA is TGTGCCAGCAGCTTGGACTTAGCGGGAGGTAGCACCGGGGAGCTGTTTTTT. Together with reference TRBV5-6 and TRBJ2-2, the CDR3 gives the full variable domain: DAGVTQSPTHLIKTRGQQVTLRCSPKSGHDTVSWYQQALGQGPQFIFQYYEEEERQRGNFPDRFSGHQFPNYSSELNVNALLLGDSALYLCASSLDLAGGSTGELFFGEGSRLTVL.

The rearrangement joins TRBV11-2 to TRBJ2-5; 15 bases match TRBD2. The CDR3 is 18 residues long. CDR1 and CDR2 (germline): SGHAT, FQNNGV. With V trimmed by 5 bases and J by 5 bases, 12 bases remained unmatched. The CDR3 loop reads CASSPYWTSGRAEETQYF. The CDR3 DNA reads as TGTGCCAGCAGCCCCTACTGGACTAGCGGGAGGGCCGAGGAGACCCAGTACTTC.

The gene calls are TRBV18 and TRBJ2-3, with D uncertain. The germline CDR1 and CDR2 sequences are KGHSH and LQKENI. This CDR3 spans 16 amino acids. V was clipped by 0 bases and J by 0 bases, with 10 bases between them. This chain's CDR3 is CASSPPASSSTDTQYF. As DNA, the CDR3 is TGTGCCAGCTCACCACCCGCCTCCTCTAGCACAGATACGCAGTATTTT.

This clone appeared a single time. This chain uses TRBV13 with TRBJ2-7; 12 bases match TRBD1. The trim removed 6 bases at V and 6 bases at J, leaving 3 bases unmatched. CDR1 and CDR2 from the germline V gene are PRHDT and FYEKMQ (reference sequence). This CDR3 comprises 13 residues. CDR3 DNA sequence: TGTGCCAGCAGGGGGACAGGGGGCGGCGAGCAGTACTTC. Amino acids: CASRGTGGGEQYF.

The chain employs TRBV27 and TRBJ1-3; D is undetermined. Germline V CDR1 and CDR2: MNHEY, SMNVEV (reference sequence). The CDR3 is 11 amino acids. V was pared by 6 bases and J by 4 bases, with 4 bases between. The CDR3 DNA sequence: TGTGCCAGCAGGACGGGAAACACCATATATTTT. As protein: CASRTGNTIYF.

This chain connects TRBV5-8 to TRBJ2-5; 12 positions agree with TRBD1. The CDR3 has 16 amino acids. Unmatched junction bases numbered 7, after V lost 2 bases and J lost 5 bases. Germline V gene data show CDR1 as SGHTS and CDR2 as YDEGEE. The CDR3 region has the DNA TGTGCCAGCAGCTTTCCGGGACAGGGGGCGCGGGAGACCCAGTACTTC. Amino acids: CASSFPGQGARETQYF. Full variable domain (outside the CDR3, taken from reference TRBV5-8 and TRBJ2-5): EAGVTQSPTHLIKTRGQQATLRCSPISGHTSVYWYQQALGLGLQFLLWYDEGEERNRGNFPPRFSGRQFPNYSSELNVNALELEDSALYLCASSFPGQGARETQYFGPGTRLLVL.

The chain carries TRBV2 and TRBJ2-3; D remains ambiguous. This CDR3 region has 16 residues. Per germline, CDR1 SNHLY and CDR2 FYNNEI. Trimming stripped 2 bases from V and 2 bases from J, with 14 bases between. CDR3 in amino acids: CASSERSSLNTDTQYF. CDR3 nucleotide sequence: TGTGCCAGCAGTGAACGCAGTTCCCTCAACACAGATACGCAGTATTTT.

The chain carries TRBV5-6 and TRBJ2-2, with 9 bases aligning to TRBD1. The CDR3 spans 14 residues. Germline V CDR1 and CDR2: SGHDT, YYEEEE. The junction had 2 bases not matched to a gene; V was cut back by 3 bases and J by 5 bases. CDR3 nucleotide sequence: TGTGCCAGCAGCTGGGGGACAGGGACCGGGGAGCTGTTTTTT. This encodes CASSWGTGTGELFF.

The rearrangement joins TRBV7-9 to TRBJ1-5; D ambiguous. The germline CDR1 and CDR2 sequences are SEHNR and FQNEAQ (reference sequence). Trimming took off 5 bases at V and 1 base at J, with 9 bases between the two ends. This CDR3 has 14 residues. The CDR3 nucleotides read TGTGCCAGCAGCCAGTTGGGGAGCAATCAGCCCCAGCATTTT. This gives the protein CASSQLGSNQPQHF.

This clone was seen only a few times. CDR3 residues: CATSSPLGPHSSYEQYF. CDR3 bases: TGTGCCACCAGCAGCCCACTAGGGCCCCATTCGTCGTACGAGCAGTACTTC. V usage is TRBV15 and J usage is TRBJ2-7, with D possibly matching TRBD2 (5 bases). The CDR3 totals 17 residues. CDR1 is LNHNV and CDR2 is YYDKDF in the germline V gene (reference sequence). V lost 3 bases to trimming and J lost 4 bases, with 22 bases between them.

V is TRBV7-9 and J is TRBJ2-1, with TRBD2 matching 7 bases. V lost 5 bases and J lost 1; bases outside the gene matches: 11. This CDR3 is 17 amino acids long. The germline gives CDR1 SEHNR, CDR2 FQNEAQ (reference sequence). CDR3 sequence (DNA): TGTGCCAGCAGCACCCTCACAAAGCGGGAATCCTACAATGAGCAGTTCTTC. It translates to CASSTLTKRESYNEQFF.